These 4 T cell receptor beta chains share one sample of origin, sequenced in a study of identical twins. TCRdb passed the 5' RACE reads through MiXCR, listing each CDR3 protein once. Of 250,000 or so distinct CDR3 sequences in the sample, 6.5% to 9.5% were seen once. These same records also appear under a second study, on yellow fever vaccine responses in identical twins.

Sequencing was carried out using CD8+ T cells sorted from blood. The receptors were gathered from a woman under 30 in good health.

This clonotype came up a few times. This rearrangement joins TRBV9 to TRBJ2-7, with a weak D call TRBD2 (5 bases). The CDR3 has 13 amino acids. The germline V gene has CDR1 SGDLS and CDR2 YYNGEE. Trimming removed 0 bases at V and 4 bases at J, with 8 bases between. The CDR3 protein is CASSVATGYEQYF. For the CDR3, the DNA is TGTGCCAGCAGCGTAGCAACGGGGTACGAGCAGTACTTC.

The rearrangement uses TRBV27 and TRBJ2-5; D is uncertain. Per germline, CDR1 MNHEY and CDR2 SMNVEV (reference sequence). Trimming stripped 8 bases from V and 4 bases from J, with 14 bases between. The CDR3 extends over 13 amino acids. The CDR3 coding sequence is TGTGCCAGCGTTTTATTTAGAGGAGAGACCCAGTACTTC. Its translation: CASVLFRGETQYF.

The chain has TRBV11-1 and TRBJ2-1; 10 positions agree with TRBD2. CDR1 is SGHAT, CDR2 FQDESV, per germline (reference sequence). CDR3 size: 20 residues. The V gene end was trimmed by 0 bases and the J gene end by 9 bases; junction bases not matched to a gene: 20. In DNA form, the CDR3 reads TGTGCCAGCAGCTTAGCGCCCTTGACAGGTCAACCTAGCGGGAGATCTGAGCAGTTCTTC. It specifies CASSLAPLTGQPSGRSEQFF.

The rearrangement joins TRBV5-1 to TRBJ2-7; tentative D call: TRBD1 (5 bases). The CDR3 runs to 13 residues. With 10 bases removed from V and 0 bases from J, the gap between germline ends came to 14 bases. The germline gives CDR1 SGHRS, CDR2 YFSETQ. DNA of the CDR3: TGCGCCTCCCGGACATCGAGCTCCTACGAGCAGTACTTC. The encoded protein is CASRTSSSYEQYF.